This T cell receptor beta chain was found in a study of T cell repertoires in ileal Crohn's disease. Background on the study: Every patient was operated on for stricturing (about 60%) or penetrating (roughly 39%) complications.

Study conclusions and caveats: All patients with clonality above 26.8% had endoscopic recurrence.

The CDR3 sequence is 22 residues long. The time point: neoterminal ileum biopsy at postoperative endoscopy, about 6 months after surgery. Only in-frame clones appear in the TCRdb table, and some are missing; sequencing was by immunoSEQ multiplex PCR. The table records about 62,000 clones, about 88% of them present only once. About this clone itself: Its antigen is as yet unknown.

The J gene is TRBJ1-5, the V gene TRBV12-1; the listed D gene, TRBD1, was not tested against the DNA. TRBV12-1 is an annotated pseudogene. The specimen sequenced was ileal tissue. This clonotype originated in an adult with Crohn's disease. CDR3 sequence reads: CASSFSRERDRGEGISNQPQHF. The CDR3 region has the DNA TGTGCCAGCAGCTTTTCAAGAGAACGGGACAGGGGGGAAGGGATTAGCAATCAGCCCCAGCATTTT.